Listed below are T cell receptor beta chains from one sample, sequenced in a study of CD8+ T cells in alopecia areata. The data were produced by immunoSEQ multiplex PCR, yet TCRdb's version contains in-frame clones alone and is incomplete. Of 100,000 to 150,000 clones detected, 58% appear once; the ten largest clones hold nearly 30%. Sequencing used CD8+ T cells sorted from blood, obtained at week 4, from a patient treated with tofacitinib. These receptors were obtained from a human donor with alopecia areata. CDR3s include the opening cysteine and the closing phenylalanine or tryptophan. The order of the fields is V gene, clone size, D gene, J gene, CDR3 protein, CDR3 DNA. A D gene is named only where the DNA matches it firmly. Part of the rows lack a size; the others show once, few, many or a class for expanded clones.

TRBV10-3,-,-,TRBJ2-1,CAIGAGGGEQFF,TGTGCCATCGGGGCAGGGGGAGGTGAGCAGTTCTTC
TRBV29-1,-,-,TRBJ1-2,CSVETGDDVGYTF,TGCAGCGTTGAAACCGGGGACGATGTTGGCTACACCTTC
TRBV30,once,TRBD2,TRBJ2-1,CAWFTGGAVVNEQFF,TGTGCCTGGTTTACCGGGGGGGCCGTTGTCAATGAGCAGTTCTTC
TRBV14,once,-,TRBJ2-1,CASSQGDHNEQFF,TGTGCCAGCAGCCAAGGGGACCACAATGAGCAGTTCTTC
TRBV29-1,few,-,TRBJ2-4,CSVGTRGVDDIQYF,TGCAGCGTTGGGACCCGGGGAGTGGATGACATTCAGTACTTC
TRBV29-1,-,-,TRBJ1-2,CSVGPLRSGYTF,TGCAGCGTCGGGCCCCTTCGGTCGGGCTACACCTTC
TRBV29-1,few,-,TRBJ2-2,CSVELVNTGELFF,TGCAGCGTTGAATTGGTGAACACCGGGGAGCTGTTTTTT
TRBV30,few,-,TRBJ2-7,CAWSGPPKYEQYF,TGTGCCTGGAGTGGCCCCCCCAAGTACGAGCAGTACTTC
TRBV29-1,-,-,TRBJ2-7,CSGASTHGQYF,TGCAGCGGGGCCTCCACGCATGGGCAGTACTTC
TRBV29-1,-,TRBD2,TRBJ2-7,CSVEGHVWGLAGPLTYEQYF,TGCAGCGTTGAAGGCCACGTTTGGGGACTAGCGGGACCGCTGACCTACGAGCAGTACTTC
TRBV7-9,-,-,TRBJ2-2,CASSLQGLYEGTGELFF,TGTGCCAGCAGCTTACAGGGGCTGTATGAAGGCACCGGGGAGCTGTTTTTT
TRBV4-2,-,-,TRBJ2-5,CASSQWDVGETQYF,TGTGCCAGCAGCCAATGGGACGTCGGGGAGACCCAGTACTTC
TRBV23-1,few,-,TRBJ2-6,CASSPHSSSGANVLTF,TGCGCCAGCAGCCCACATAGTTCCTCTGGGGCCAACGTCCTGACTTTC
TRBV9,-,TRBD2,TRBJ2-1,CASSATSGPYNEQFF,TGTGCCAGCAGCGCAACTAGCGGCCCCTACAATGAGCAGTTCTTC
TRBV5-1,-,-,TRBJ2-3,CASGVRADTQYF,TGCGCCAGCGGTGTGCGGGCAGATACGCAGTATTTT
TRBV23-1,-,TRBD1,TRBJ1-5,CASSQSIRGQGNQPQHF,TGCGCCAGCAGTCAATCGATTAGGGGACAGGGTAATCAGCCCCAGCATTTT
TRBV18,-,-,TRBJ2-7,CASSPLDGAYEQYF,TGTGCCAGCTCACCATTGGACGGAGCCTACGAGCAGTACTTC
TRBV30,-,-,TRBJ2-1,CAWSAAPGNEQFF,TGTGCCTGGAGTGCTGCTCCCGGCAATGAGCAGTTCTTC
TRBV5-6,-,-,TRBJ2-7,CASSLVSRSYEQYF,TGTGCCAGCAGCTTAGTGTCCAGGTCCTACGAGCAGTACTTC
TRBV2,few,-,TRBJ1-6,CASTGRVNSPLHF,TGTGCCAGCACGGGGAGGGTTAATTCACCCCTCCACTTT
TRBV11-2,-,-,TRBJ1-1,CASSYANTEAFF,TGTGCCAGCAGCTATGCGAACACTGAAGCTTTCTTT
TRBV7-8,-,-,TRBJ1-1,CASSLEPLNLNTEAFF,TGTGCCAGCAGCTTAGAGCCGCTAAACCTGAACACTGAAGCTTTCTTT
TRBV27,-,-,TRBJ2-1,CASSKGSNEQFF,TGTGCCAGCAGTAAAGGTAGCAATGAGCAGTTCTTC
TRBV29-1,-,-,TRBJ1-2,CSVGTDYGYTF,TGCAGCGTCGGGACGGACTATGGCTACACCTTC
TRBV15,-,-,TRBJ1-6,CATSRDTLSNSPLHF,TGTGCCACCAGCAGAGACACCCTTAGTAATTCACCCCTCCACTTT
TRBV5-6,few,-,TRBJ2-5,CASSPLGEETQYF,TGTGCCAGCAGCCCCCTTGGCGAGGAGACCCAGTACTTC
TRBV4-2,-,-,TRBJ2-3,CASSQAGRGADTQYF,TGTGCCAGCAGCCAAGCCGGACGGGGCGCAGATACGCAGTATTTT
TRBV25-1,-,-,TRBJ1-5,CASSRLGGEPQHF,TGTGCCAGCAGCAGGTTGGGCGGGGAGCCCCAGCATTTT
TRBV14,-,TRBD1,TRBJ1-1,CASLRTGGLNTEAFF,TGTGCCAGCCTTAGGACAGGGGGCTTGAACACTGAAGCTTTCTTT
TRBV2,-,TRBD1,TRBJ1-2,CASSRDQTDRGYTF,TGTGCCAGCAGTCGGGACCAGACGGACAGGGGCTACACCTTC